The clone carrying this T cell receptor (beta chain) was seen many times. Its antigen is not known. This record belongs to a study of molecular identifiers for immune sequencing clone quantification. Study-level points and caveats: Jurkat TCR RNA spiked in from one cell could reportedly be detected among some 1 million naive cells. Over 99% of CMV-specific effector molecules, but under 1% of naive ones, were in clones above 20 copies.

V gave up 4 bases and J gave up 3 bases, with 13 bases separating them. Per germline, CDR1 SGHRS and CDR2 YFSETQ. This CDR3 is built from 15 residues. Listed TCR primers and previously described methods were used for bulk TCR libraries. TCRdb re-analysed the PCR reads in MiXCR, keeping a single row per CDR3 protein. The sample contains approximately 630,000 distinct CDR3 sequences, roughly 27% of which appear only once. The TCR was taken from a human donor in good health. Some libraries in this study had Jurkat cell RNA spiked in. Sequencing was carried out using naive CD8+ T cells from blood, with Jurkat cell RNA spiked in. As for subset: FACS-sorted CD8+CD4-CCR7+CD45RA+ naive T cells. The V gene is TRBV5-1, the J gene TRBJ1-4, with D possibly matching TRBD1 (5 bases). CDR3 nucleotides: TGCGCCAGCAGCGGAACCGGGGCCTCTAATGAAAAACTGTTTTTT. Protein: CASSGTGASNEKLFF.